A selection of T cell receptor beta chains follows, all from one sample in a study of beta chain features in type 1 diabetes. The method was immunoSEQ multiplex PCR; TCRdb's version includes in-frame clones alone and lacks a portion of them. The sample consists of tens of thousands of clones, just under 45% of them appearing once. The source material was stem cell memory CD4+ T cells from blood. Receptors were obtained from a man aged 25-45 years with type 1 diabetes. Both conserved end residues are part of each CDR3. A D gene is named only where the DNA matches it firmly. Some rows have no size entry. The others give once, few or many, or a class for an expanded clone.

TRBJ2-1	NA	TRBV30	NA	TGTGCCTGGAGAGGGAGTTCCTACAATGAGCAGTTCTTC	CAWRGSSYNEQFF
TRBJ1-1	NA	TRBV5-1	NA	TGCGCCAGCAGCTTAACAGGGTCCATGAACACTGAAGCTTTCTTT	CASSLTGSMNTEAFF
TRBJ2-3	few	TRBV28	NA	TGTGCCAGCAGTTTAGAGGGAGTAAATACGCAGTATTTT	CASSLEGVNTQYF
TRBJ2-7	NA	TRBV28	TRBD1	TGTGCCAGCAGGTCCGGGACAGAACTATACGAGCAGTACTTC	CASRSGTELYEQYF
TRBJ1-1	NA	TRBV11-2	TRBD1	TGTGCCAGCAGCCGTCCGGACAGGGGAAAGACTGAAGCTTTCTTT	CASSRPDRGKTEAFF
TRBJ1-3	few	TRBV5-1	TRBD1	TGCGCCAGCAGCGCAGAGGGGGCGGCTGGAAACACCATATATTTT	CASSAEGAAGNTIYF
TRBJ2-1	NA	TRBV7-3	TRBD2	TGTGCCAGCAGCACCCGGGCTAGCGGGGGATACAATGAGCAGTTCTTC	CASSTRASGGYNEQFF
TRBJ1-2	NA	TRBV7-2	TRBD1	TGTGCCAGCAGCTCCCGGACAGGAGGCTATGGCTACACCTTC	CASSSRTGGYGYTF
TRBJ2-7	NA	TRBV11-2	NA	TGTGCCAGCAGCGTGTTCGGGAGCTCAGGAGAGCAGTACTTC	CASSVFGSSGEQYF
TRBJ2-5	NA	TRBV27	TRBD1	TGTGCCAGCAGTTCTGGTGGACAGGGTTGGGCACCCAACCAAGAGACCCAGTACTTC	CASSSGGQGWAPNQETQYF
TRBJ1-2	NA	TRBV2	TRBD1	TGTGCCAGCAGAGGGACAGGGGGAGGCTACACCTTC	CASRGTGGGYTF
TRBJ1-3	NA	TRBV4-3	NA	TGCGCCAGCAGCTCAAGAAACGGAGGTGGAAACACCATATATTTT	CASSSRNGGGNTIYF
TRBJ2-1	NA	TRBV5-4	TRBD2	TGTGCCAGCAGCTCGAACCGGGGACTAGCGTTTAATGAGCAGTTCTTC	CASSSNRGLAFNEQFF
TRBJ2-7	NA	TRBV6-5	NA	TGTGCCAGCAGTTACTCAAGGGGCTACGAGCAGTACTTC	CASSYSRGYEQYF
TRBJ1-6	NA	TRBV30	TRBD1	TGTGCCCGTTCGACAGGGCGGATTTCCTATAATTCACCCCTCCACTTT	CARSTGRISYNSPLHF
TRBJ2-7	once	TRBV5-6	TRBD1	TGTGCCAGCAGCTTCGGGGACAGGGCCTACGAGCAGTACTTC	CASSFGDRAYEQYF
TRBJ1-1	NA	TRBV6-5	NA	TGTGCCAGCAGTTACTCGAACATAATGAACACTGAAGCTTTCTTT	CASSYSNIMNTEAFF
TRBJ1-3	few	TRBV2	NA	TGTGCCAGCAGTTATCAGGGGTCTGGAAACACCATATATTTT	CASSYQGSGNTIYF
TRBJ2-2	few	TRBV7-9	NA	TGTGCCAGCAGCTCCCCGACACATATGAACACCGGGGAGCTGTTTTTT	CASSSPTHMNTGELFF
TRBJ2-7	NA	TRBV13	NA	TGTGCCAGCAGACACCGGGACGGGGGCTCCTACGAGCAGTACTTC	CASRHRDGGSYEQYF
TRBJ2-2	few	TRBV29-1	TRBD2	TGCAGCGTTGGAGGCGGGACTAGTCCCACCGGGGAGCTGTTTTTT	CSVGGGTSPTGELFF
TRBJ2-7	NA	TRBV27	TRBD1	TGTGCCAGCAGAAATTACGGACAGGGATTCTCCTACGAGCAGTACTTC	CASRNYGQGFSYEQYF
TRBJ1-2	NA	TRBV29-1	TRBD1	TGCAGCGTCGCAAACGACAGGGGGCTAGTTGGCTACACCTTC	CSVANDRGLVGYTF
TRBJ1-4	NA	TRBV11-2	NA	TGTGCCAGCAGTCGGGAGGCCGGGGAAAAACTGTTTTTT	CASSREAGEKLFF
TRBJ1-5	few	TRBV10-3	TRBD1	TGTGCCATCAACCGGGACAGGGGGCAGCCCCAGCATTTT	CAINRDRGQPQHF
TRBJ2-1	NA	TRBV2	NA	TGTGCCAGCAGCAAGAGCGGGCCCACAATTCGGTTCTTC	CASSKSGPTIRFF
TRBJ2-7	NA	TRBV21-1	NA	TGTGCCAGCCCGAGAAGCGGGAGATCCCACGAGCAGTACTTC	CASPRSGRSHEQYF
TRBJ2-2	few	TRBV27	TRBD2	TGTGCCAGCAGCGAAAGCGGGAGGGCCGCCGGGGAGCTGTTTTTT	CASSESGRAAGELFF
TRBJ2-6	NA	TRBV28	TRBD2	TGTGCCAGCAGTTTTGTCGGGAGGGGAGCTGGGGCCAACGTCCTGACTTTC	CASSFVGRGAGANVLTF
TRBJ1-5	few	TRBV19	NA	TGTGCCAGTAGTATCCGAGGGTGGCAGCCCCAGCATTTT	CASSIRGWQPQHF
TRBJ2-1	once	TRBV6-5	TRBD1	TGTGCCAGCAGTTCGGCCAGGGGGCGTGTCGGGAATGAGCAGTTCTTC	CASSSARGRVGNEQFF